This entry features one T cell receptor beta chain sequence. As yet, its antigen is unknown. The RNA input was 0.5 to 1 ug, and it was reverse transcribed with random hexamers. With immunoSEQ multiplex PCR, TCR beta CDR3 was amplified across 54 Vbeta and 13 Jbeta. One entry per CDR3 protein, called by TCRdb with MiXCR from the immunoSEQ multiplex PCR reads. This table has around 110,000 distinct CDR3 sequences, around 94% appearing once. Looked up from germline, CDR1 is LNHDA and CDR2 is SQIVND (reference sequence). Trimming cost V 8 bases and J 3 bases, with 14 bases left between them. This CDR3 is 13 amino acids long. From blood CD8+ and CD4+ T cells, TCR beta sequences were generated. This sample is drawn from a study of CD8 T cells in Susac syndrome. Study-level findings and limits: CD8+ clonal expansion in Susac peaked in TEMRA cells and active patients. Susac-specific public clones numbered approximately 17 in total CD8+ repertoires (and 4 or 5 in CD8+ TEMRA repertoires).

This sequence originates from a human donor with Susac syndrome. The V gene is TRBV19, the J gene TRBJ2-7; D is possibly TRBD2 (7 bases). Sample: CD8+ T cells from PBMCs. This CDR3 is CASGRGALYEQYF. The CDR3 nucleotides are TGTGCCAGTGGCCGGGGGGCCCTCTACGAGCAGTACTTC.